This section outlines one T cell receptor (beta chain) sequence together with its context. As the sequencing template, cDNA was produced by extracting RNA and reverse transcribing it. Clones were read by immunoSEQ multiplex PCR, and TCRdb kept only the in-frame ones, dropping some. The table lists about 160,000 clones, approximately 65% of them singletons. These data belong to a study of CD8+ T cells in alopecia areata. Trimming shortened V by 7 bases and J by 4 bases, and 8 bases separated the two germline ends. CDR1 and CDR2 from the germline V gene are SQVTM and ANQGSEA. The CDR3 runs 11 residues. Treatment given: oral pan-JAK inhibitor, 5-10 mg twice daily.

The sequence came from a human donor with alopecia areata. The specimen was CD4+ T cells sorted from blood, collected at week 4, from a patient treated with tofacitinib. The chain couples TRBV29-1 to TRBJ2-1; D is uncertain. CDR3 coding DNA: TGCAGCGACACCAGGTACAATGAGCAGTTCTTC. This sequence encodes CSDTRYNEQFF.